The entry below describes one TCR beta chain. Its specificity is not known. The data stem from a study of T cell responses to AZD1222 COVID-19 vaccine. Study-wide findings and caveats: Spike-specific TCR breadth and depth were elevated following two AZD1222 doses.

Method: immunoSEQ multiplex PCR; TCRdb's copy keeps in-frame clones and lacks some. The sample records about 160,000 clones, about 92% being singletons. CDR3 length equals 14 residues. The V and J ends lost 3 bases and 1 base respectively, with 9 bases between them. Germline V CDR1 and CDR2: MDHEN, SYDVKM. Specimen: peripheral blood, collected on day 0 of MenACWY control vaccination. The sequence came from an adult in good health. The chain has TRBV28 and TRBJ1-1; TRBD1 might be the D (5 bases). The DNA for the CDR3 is TGTGCCAGCAGTTTGACTGGGGGGAACACTGAAGCTTTCTTT. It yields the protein CASSLTGGNTEAFF.